The sequence of this T cell receptor beta chain was determined in a study of graft-versus-host responses after intestinal transplantation. Study as a whole: All recipients were given anti-thymocyte globulin induction, and tacrolimus and steroids were then administered for three to four years.

Findings and limits, study-wide: The marrow of recipients harbored GvH clones, and ileum or blood showed some of them first. Circulating GvH clone levels at their peak were associated with HvG declines (early post-transplant).

TCRdb's table, derived via immunoSEQ multiplex PCR, lists solely in-frame clones and lacks some. Seen here are roughly 99,000 clones, about 84% observed once, and the top ten hold 1.4% to 1.5%. V was trimmed by 5 bases and J by 7 bases, leaving 15 bases between them. The CDR3 is made up of 15 amino acids. Germline V lookup: CDR1 PRHDT, CDR2 FYEKMQ (reference sequence). As for this clone: Its antigen is as yet unknown.

This TCR derives from a human patient who received an intestinal transplant, so some T cells may come from the graft donor. The J gene is TRBJ1-6, the V gene TRBV13; D is possibly TRBD1 (5 bases). The sequences come from PBMCs, collected 255 days after intestinal transplant. Here the CDR3 reads CASSAADRGNSPLHF. The CDR3 nucleotides read TGTGCCAGCAGCGCCGCCGACAGAGGCAATTCACCCCTCCACTTT. Complete variable domain (other parts from reference TRBV13 and TRBJ1-6): AAGVIQSPRHLIKEKRETATLKCYPIPRHDTVYWYQQGPGQDPQFLISFYEKMQSDKGSIPDRFSAQQFSDYHSELNMSSLELGDSALYFCASSAADRGNSPLHFGNGTRLTVT.